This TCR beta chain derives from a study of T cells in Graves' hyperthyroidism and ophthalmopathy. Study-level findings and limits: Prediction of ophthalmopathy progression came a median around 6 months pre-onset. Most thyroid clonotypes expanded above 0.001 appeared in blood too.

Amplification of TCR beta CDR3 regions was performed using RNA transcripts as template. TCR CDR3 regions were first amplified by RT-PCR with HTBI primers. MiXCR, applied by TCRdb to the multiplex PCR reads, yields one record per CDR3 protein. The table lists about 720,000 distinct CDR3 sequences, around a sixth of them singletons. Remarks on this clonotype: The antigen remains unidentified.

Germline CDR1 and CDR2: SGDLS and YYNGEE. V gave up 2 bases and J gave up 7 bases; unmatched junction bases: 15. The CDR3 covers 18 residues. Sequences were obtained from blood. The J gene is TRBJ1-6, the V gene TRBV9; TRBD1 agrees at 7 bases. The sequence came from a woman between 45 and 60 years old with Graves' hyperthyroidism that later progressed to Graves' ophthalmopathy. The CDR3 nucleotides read TGTGCCAGCAGCGTCGATCCACTACAGGGGTCAGGGAATTCACCCCTCCACTTT. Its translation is CASSVDPLQGSGNSPLHF.